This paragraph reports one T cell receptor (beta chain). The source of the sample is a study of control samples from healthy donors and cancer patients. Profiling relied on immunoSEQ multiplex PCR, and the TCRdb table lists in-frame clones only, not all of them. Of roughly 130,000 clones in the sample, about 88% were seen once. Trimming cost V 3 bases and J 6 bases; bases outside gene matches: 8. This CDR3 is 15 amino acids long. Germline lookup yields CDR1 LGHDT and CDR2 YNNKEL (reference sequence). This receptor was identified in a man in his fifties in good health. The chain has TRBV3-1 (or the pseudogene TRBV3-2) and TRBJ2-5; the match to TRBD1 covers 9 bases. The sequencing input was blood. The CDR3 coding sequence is TGTGCCAGCAGCCAGGCAGACAGGGGGGCAAAGACCCAGTACTTC. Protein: CASSQADRGAKTQYF.